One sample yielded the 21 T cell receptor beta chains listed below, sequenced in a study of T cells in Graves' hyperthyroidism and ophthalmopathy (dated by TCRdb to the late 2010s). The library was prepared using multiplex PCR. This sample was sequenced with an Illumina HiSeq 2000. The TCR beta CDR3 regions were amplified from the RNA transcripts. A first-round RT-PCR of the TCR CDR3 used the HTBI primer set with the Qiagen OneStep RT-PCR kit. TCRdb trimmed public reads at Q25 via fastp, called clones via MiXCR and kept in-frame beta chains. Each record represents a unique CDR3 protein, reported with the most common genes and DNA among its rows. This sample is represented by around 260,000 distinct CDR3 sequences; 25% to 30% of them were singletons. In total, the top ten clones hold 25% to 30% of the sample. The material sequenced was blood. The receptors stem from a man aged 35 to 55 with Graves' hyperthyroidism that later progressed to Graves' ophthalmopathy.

Written as DNA, the CDR3 is TGTGCCAGCAGTTCGCCGATGTTTTCAAACATTCAGTACTTC. Amino acids: CASSSPMFSNIQYF. The V gene is TRBV28, the J gene TRBJ2-4; D uncertain. Germline V CDR1 and CDR2: MDHEN, SYDVKM. V was pared by 4 bases and J by 6 bases, with 13 bases between. CDR3 size: 14 residues.

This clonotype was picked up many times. The CDR3 protein is CASSHPFVHTEAFF. CDR3 DNA sequence: TGCGCCAGCAGCCACCCCTTCGTTCACACTGAAGCTTTCTTT. This chain connects TRBV4-1 to TRBJ1-1; D is ambiguous. Germline CDR1 reads MGHRA; CDR2 reads YSYEKL. This CDR3 comprises 14 residues. V lost 3 bases, J lost 3 bases, and 11 bases lay in between.

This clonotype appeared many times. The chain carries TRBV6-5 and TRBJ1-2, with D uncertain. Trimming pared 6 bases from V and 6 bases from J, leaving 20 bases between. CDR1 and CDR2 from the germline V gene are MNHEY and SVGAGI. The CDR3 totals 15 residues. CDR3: CASSSPLDLWNGYTF. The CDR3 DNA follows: TGTGCCAGCAGCTCACCCTTGGACCTGTGGAATGGCTACACCTTC.

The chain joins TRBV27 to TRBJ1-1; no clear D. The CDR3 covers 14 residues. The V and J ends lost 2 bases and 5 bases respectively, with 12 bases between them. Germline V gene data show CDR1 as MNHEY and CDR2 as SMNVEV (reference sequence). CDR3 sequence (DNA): TGTGCCAGCAGTTTAGGACGGTCGAATACTGAAGCTTTCTTT. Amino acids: CASSLGRSNTEAFF.

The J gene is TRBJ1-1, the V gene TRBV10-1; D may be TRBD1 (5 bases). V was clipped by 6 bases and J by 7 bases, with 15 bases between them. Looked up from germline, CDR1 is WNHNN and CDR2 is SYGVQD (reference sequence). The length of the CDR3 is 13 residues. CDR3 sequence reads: CASSRNTDSEAFF. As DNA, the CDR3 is TGCGCCAGCAGCCGAAACACAGACAGTGAAGCTTTCTTT.

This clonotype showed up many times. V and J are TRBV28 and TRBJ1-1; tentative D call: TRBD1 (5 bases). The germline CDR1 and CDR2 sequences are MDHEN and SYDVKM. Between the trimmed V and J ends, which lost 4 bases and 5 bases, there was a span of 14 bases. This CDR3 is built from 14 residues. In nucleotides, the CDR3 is TGTGCCAGCAGTTGGGCGGCGGAGGGGACTGAAGCTTTCTTT. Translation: CASSWAAEGTEAFF.

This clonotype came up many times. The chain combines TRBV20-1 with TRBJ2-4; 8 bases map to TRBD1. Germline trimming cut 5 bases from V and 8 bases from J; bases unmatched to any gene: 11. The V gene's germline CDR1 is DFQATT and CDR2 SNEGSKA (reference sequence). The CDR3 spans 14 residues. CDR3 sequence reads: CSAPAWTGSDIQYF. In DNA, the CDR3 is TGCAGTGCTCCAGCTTGGACAGGGTCGGACATTCAGTACTTC.

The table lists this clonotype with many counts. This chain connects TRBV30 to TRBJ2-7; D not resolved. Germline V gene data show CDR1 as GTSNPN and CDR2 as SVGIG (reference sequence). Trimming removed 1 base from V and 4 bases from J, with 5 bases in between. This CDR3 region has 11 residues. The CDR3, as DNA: TGTGCCTGGAGTGCGGCATACGAGCAGTACTTC. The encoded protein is CAWSAAYEQYF.

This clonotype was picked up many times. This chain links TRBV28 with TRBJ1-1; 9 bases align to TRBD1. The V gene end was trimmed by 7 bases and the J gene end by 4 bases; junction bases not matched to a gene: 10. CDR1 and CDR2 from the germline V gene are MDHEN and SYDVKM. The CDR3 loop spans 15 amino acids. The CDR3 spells CASNGDRDFGTEAFF. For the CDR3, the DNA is TGTGCCAGCAATGGGGACAGGGATTTTGGCACTGAAGCTTTCTTT.

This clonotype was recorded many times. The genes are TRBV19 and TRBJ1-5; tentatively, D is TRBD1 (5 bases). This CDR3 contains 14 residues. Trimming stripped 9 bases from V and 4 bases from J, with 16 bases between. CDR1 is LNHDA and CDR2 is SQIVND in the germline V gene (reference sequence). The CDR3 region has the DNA TGTGCCAGCAGGCATAACCGGGGGAATCAGCCCCAGCATTTT. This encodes CASRHNRGNQPQHF.

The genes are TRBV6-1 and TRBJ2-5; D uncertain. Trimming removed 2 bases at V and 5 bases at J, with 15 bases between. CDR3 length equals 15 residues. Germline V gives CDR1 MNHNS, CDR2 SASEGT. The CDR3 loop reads CASSERRRQDETQYF. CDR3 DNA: TGTGCCAGCAGTGAACGTCGGAGACAAGATGAGACCCAGTACTTC.

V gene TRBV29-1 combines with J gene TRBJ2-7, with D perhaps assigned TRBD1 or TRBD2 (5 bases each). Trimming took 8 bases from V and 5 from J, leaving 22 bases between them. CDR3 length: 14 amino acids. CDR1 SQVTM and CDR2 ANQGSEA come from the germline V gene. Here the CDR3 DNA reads TGCAGCAAACACACCGGGACCCGGTGGGACGAGCAGTACTTC. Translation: CSKHTGTRWDEQYF.

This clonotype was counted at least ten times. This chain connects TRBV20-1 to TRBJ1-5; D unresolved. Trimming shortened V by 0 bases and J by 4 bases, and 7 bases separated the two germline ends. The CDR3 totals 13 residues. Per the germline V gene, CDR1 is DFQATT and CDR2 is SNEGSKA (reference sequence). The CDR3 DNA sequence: TGCAGTGCTAGAGATTCCGGGAATCAGCCCCAGCATTTT. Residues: CSARDSGNQPQHF.

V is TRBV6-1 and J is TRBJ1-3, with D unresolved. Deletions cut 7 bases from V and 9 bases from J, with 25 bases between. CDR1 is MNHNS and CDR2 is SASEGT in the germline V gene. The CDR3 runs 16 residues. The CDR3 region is CASTLIPEASRSTIYF. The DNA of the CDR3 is TGTGCCAGCACACTTATTCCCGAGGCCTCCCGGAGCACCATATATTTT.

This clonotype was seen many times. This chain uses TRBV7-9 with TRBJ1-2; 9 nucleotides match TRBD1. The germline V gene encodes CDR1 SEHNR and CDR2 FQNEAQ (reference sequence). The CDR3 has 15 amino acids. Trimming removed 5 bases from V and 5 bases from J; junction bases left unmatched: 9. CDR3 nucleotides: TGTGCCAGCAGCCCTACCGGGACAGGGAGTTATGGCTACACCTTC. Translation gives CASSPTGTGSYGYTF.

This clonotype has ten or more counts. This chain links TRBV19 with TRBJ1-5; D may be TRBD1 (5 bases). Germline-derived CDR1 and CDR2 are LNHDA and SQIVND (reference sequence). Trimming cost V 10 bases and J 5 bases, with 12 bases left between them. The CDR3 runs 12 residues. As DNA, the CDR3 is TGTGCCACCCGGGACGGGGATCAGCCCCAGCATTTT. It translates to CATRDGDQPQHF.

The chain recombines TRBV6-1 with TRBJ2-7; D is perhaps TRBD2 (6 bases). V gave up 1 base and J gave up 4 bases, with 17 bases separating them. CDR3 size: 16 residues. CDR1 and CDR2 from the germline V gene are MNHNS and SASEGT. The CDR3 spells CASSEVGRTPFYEQYF. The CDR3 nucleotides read TGTGCCAGCAGTGAAGTCGGGAGAACTCCCTTTTACGAGCAGTACTTC.

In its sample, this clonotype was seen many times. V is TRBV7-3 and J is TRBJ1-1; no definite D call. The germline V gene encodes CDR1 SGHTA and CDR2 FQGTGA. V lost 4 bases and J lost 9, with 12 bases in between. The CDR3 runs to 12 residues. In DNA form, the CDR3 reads TGTGCCAGCAGCTCCTTGGGAGGGCAAGCTTTCTTT. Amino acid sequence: CASSSLGGQAFF. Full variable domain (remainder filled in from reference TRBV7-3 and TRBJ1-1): GAGVSQTPSNKVTEKGKYVELRCDPISGHTALYWYRQSLGQGPEFLIYFQGTGAADDSGLPNDRFFAVRPEGSVSTLKIQRTERGDSAVYLCASSSLGGQAFFGQGTRLTVV.

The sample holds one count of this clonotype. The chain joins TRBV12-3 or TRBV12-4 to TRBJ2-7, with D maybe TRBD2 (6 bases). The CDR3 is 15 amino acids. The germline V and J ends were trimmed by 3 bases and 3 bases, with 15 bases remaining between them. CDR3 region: CASSLSDTGGYEQYF. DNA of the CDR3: TGTGCCAGCAGTTTGTCGGACACCGGGGGCTACGAGCAGTACTTC.

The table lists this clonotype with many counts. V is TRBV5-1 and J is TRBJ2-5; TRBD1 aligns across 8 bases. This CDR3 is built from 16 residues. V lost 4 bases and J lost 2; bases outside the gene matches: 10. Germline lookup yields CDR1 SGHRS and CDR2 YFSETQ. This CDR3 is CASSPRTGRGQETQYF. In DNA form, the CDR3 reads TGCGCCAGCAGCCCTCGGACAGGGAGAGGGCAAGAGACCCAGTACTTC.

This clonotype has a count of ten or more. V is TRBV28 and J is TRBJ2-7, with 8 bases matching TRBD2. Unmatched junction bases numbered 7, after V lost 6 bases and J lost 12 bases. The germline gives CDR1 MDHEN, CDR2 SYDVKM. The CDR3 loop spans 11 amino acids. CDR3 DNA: TGTGCCAGCAGCCTCCGCGGGAGGCGGTACTTC. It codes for CASSLRGRRYF.